The 5 T cell receptor beta chains below all came from one sample that was sequenced in a study of tumor-infiltrating lymphocytes in primary liver carcinoma (dated by TCRdb to about 2017). The sequencer listed for this sample is Illumina HiSeq 2500. TCRbeta-specific cDNA was reverse-transcribed from 500 ng total RNA using a constant-region primer and ProtoScript II reverse transcriptase. Construction of the TCRbeta libraries relied on three nested rounds of multiplex PCR, following a slightly modified ARM-PCR procedure. Multiplex TRBV1-TRBV30 forward primers and a Cbeta reverse primer were used in the first two PCR rounds, each of which was run for 9 to 11 cycles. TCRdb reprocessed the public reads (quality trimming at Q25 with fastp, clone calling with MiXCR) and kept in-frame beta chains. Rows with one shared CDR3 protein collapse into an entry with the most common genes and DNA. The sample profile shows under 200,000 distinct CDR3 sequences; 85% of them were found once. In total, the top ten clones hold less than 20% of the sample.

Total RNA and DNA were co-extracted from about 19-30 mg of bulk tissue with the AllPrep DNA/RNA mini kit, without cell sorting. Sequencing used tumor tissue from primary liver carcinoma. All receptors come from a man aged 35 to 55 with primary liver carcinoma and hepatitis B virus infection.

As to this clonotype: A junction end diverges from the germline sequence, so it may reflect a read error. J is TRBJ2-5 and V is TRBV20-1, with 10 bases fitting TRBD2. The length of the CDR3 is 15 residues. The germline V gene encodes CDR1 DFQATT and CDR2 SNEGSKA (reference sequence). CDR3 nucleotide sequence: TGCAGTGTTAGAGACCTAGCGGGAGCCGGAGGGACCCAGTACTTC. It is translated as CSVRDLAGAGGTQYF.

In this sample, this clonotype turned up once. An end of the junction does not agree with germline; a read error may underlie this. The chain links TRBV2 to TRBJ2-3; tentative D call: TRBD1 (6 bases). Germline V lookup: CDR1 SNHLY, CDR2 FYNNEI. This CDR3 comprises 16 residues. CDR3 loop: CASSGNRVQSTDTKYF. As DNA, the CDR3 is TGTGCCAGCAGTGGAAACAGGGTGCAATCCACAGATACGAAGTATTTT.

On this clonotype: Being one base from a much bigger clone, this may be a read error. In DNA, the CDR3 is TGTGCCACCAGTGTTGGGGACCCCGGGGTGTACGAGCAGTACTTC. Translated: CATSVGDPGVYEQYF. The chain carries TRBV24-1 and TRBJ2-7, with D perhaps being TRBD1 or TRBD2 (5 bases each). CDR3 length: 15 residues. Per germline, CDR1 KGHDR and CDR2 SFDVKD. V dropped 5 bases and J dropped 4 bases, with 17 bases sitting between them.

This clonotype was recorded many times. The chain has TRBV5-6 and TRBJ2-1; D may match TRBD1 or TRBD2 (5 bases each). With 4 bases removed from V and 7 bases from J, the gap between germline ends came to 21 bases. The CDR3 runs to 16 residues. Germline V gene data show CDR1 as SGHDT and CDR2 as YYEEEE. The CDR3: CASSPRDDLLWNEQFF. The CDR3 DNA reads as TGTGCCAGCAGCCCTAGGGACGACCTCTTGTGGAATGAGCAGTTCTTC.

This clonotype was observed a handful of times. An end of the junction does not agree with germline; a read error may underlie this. The chain employs TRBV6-1 and TRBJ2-7; tentatively, D is TRBD1 (5 bases). Per germline, CDR1 MNHNS and CDR2 SASEGT. The CDR3 loop spans 17 amino acids. The CDR3 loop is CASTLGSQIGESYEQYF. The CDR3 bases are TGTGCCAGTACCCTAGGGTCGCAGATAGGGGAATCCTATGAGCAGTACTTC.